This is a list of T cell receptor beta chains from one sample in a study of shared clonotypes between healthy human individuals. The assay was immunoSEQ multiplex PCR, and TCRdb's table has in-frame clones only and misses some. The sample shows 2 million to 2.5 million clones, approximately 90% of them seen only once. The sequencing sample was made of naive CD4+ T cells from PBMCs. The receptors were gathered from a man aged 18 to 29 in good health. Some clones in this sample may be carry-over from other donors' samples. CDR3s include the opening cysteine and the closing phenylalanine or tryptophan. D genes are given only for firm matches. Only some rows state a clone size, as once, few, many or a class for expanded clones.

CASSQSTGKQETQYF	TGTGCCAGCTCACAGTCGACAGGGAAACAAGAGACCCAGTACTTC	TRBD1	few	TRBV18	TRBJ2-5
CASSQTRQGSYTF	TGTGCCAGCAGCCAAACAAGACAGGGGTCATACACCTTC	TRBD1	.	TRBV5-6	TRBJ1-2
CASTRDISYEQYF	TGTGCCAGCACCAGGGACATCTCCTACGAGCAGTACTTC	.	.	TRBV2	TRBJ2-7
CASSQELVEGQFF	TGTGCCAGCAGCCAAGAACTGGTGGAGGGGCAGTTCTTC	.	.	TRBV9	TRBJ2-1
CASSLTRLAEGGRETQYF	TGTGCCAGCAGCTTGACGAGACTAGCGGAAGGGGGGAGGGAGACCCAGTACTTC	TRBD2	.	TRBV5-4	TRBJ2-5
CASSRGGQLGDGYTF	TGTGCCAGCAGCCGGGGGGGACAGCTGGGGGATGGCTACACCTTC	TRBD1	.	TRBV5-4	TRBJ1-2
CASSLGGTPDTQYF	TGTGCCAGCAGCTTAGGCGGGACTCCTGATACGCAGTATTTT	.	.	TRBV11-3	TRBJ2-3
CASSSTTGPHEQYF	TGTGCCAGCAGCTCCACGACGGGCCCCCACGAGCAGTACTTC	.	.	TRBV7-9	TRBJ2-7
CASRRQGAGEQYF	TGTGCCAGCCGTCGGCAGGGGGCAGGGGAGCAGTACTTC	TRBD1	once	TRBV2	TRBJ2-7
CSVEPVNTEAFF	TGCAGCGTTGAACCCGTGAACACTGAAGCTTTCTTT	.	.	TRBV29-1	TRBJ1-1
CASSPHGDSYEQYF	TGTGCCAGCAGTCCGCACGGGGACTCCTACGAGCAGTACTTC	.	.	TRBV6-6	TRBJ2-7
CASSLRQGHEKLFF	TGTGCCAGCAGCTTGAGGCAGGGCCATGAAAAACTGTTTTTT	.	.	TRBV5-6	TRBJ1-4